This entry concerns a single T cell receptor (beta chain). Per the germline V gene, CDR1 is MNHEY and CDR2 is SVGAGI. The length of the CDR3 is 15 residues. V was cut by 6 bases and J by 6 bases, with 21 bases left in between. Authors' analysis steps: Estimation of nucleated cell counts was performed using reference gene primer amplification. Measured with immunoSEQ multiplex PCR; TCRdb has only the in-frame clones, and not every one. Clone size and the V and J calls come from that table; the DNA yielded D and trimming. The table lists about 76,000 clones, roughly 90% of them singletons, with 15% to 20% in the top ten. This specimen belongs to a study of blood T cell repertoires in COVID-19. Turning to the study itself: Material from acute and convalescent COVID-19 was sourced from the United States, Italy and Spain. T cells, B-cell-depleted T cells, or PBMCs supplied cDNA or gDNA.

This TCR was recovered from a human donor in a cohort sampled during active COVID-19. The chain joins TRBV6-5 to TRBJ2-7, with a tentative D call TRBD1 (6 bases). What was sequenced was peripheral blood. CDR3 nucleotide sequence: TGTGCCAGCAGCCTTACCCCACAGGGTGCGGGCGAGCAGTACTTC. Its protein is CASSLTPQGAGEQYF.